What follows are 21 T cell receptor beta chains derived from one specimen sequenced in a study of beta chain features in type 1 diabetes. Study outcomes and limitations: Among all four CD4+ subsets, Type 1 diabetes patients had TCRB CDR3s that were moderately but significantly shorter.

These receptors lack a known antigen. All of the isolated RNA was reverse transcribed, so expressed TCRB transcripts were sequenced. Clones were read by immunoSEQ multiplex PCR, and TCRdb kept only the in-frame ones, dropping some. The sample carries almost 350,000 clones, over 7% recorded once. The specimen sequenced was central memory CD4+ T cells from blood. The receptors originated from a man aged 25 to 45 with type 1 diabetes.

This clone occurred many times. The V call is TRBV18, the J call TRBJ2-7; 7 bases are a match to TRBD2. The CDR3 loop spans 15 amino acids. The germline gives CDR1 KGHSH, CDR2 LQKENI. J gave up 0 bases and V 2 bases, and 4 bases lay outside the gene matches. The CDR3 sequence is CASSPTSASSYEQYF. CDR3 bases: TGTGCCAGCTCACCAACTAGCGCGAGCTCCTACGAGCAGTACTTC. Full variable domain (outside the CDR3, taken from reference TRBV18 and TRBJ2-7): NAGVMQNPRHLVRRRGQEARLRCSPMKGHSHVYWYRQLPEEGLKFMVYLQKENIIDESGMPKERFSAEFPKEGPSILRIQQVVRGDSAAYFCASSPTSASSYEQYFGPGTRLTVT.

A remark on this clone: Other DNA sequences in the same sample also yield this CDR3. The rearrangement uses TRBV11-2 and TRBJ2-1; D is possibly TRBD2 (6 bases). CDR1 is SGHAT and CDR2 is FQNNGV in the germline V gene. V dropped 1 base and J dropped 0 bases, with 13 bases sitting between them. CDR3 length: 17 amino acids. The CDR3 region is CASSLGGGASSYNEQFF. DNA of the CDR3: TGTGCCAGCAGCTTAGGTGGCGGGGCAAGCTCCTACAATGAGCAGTTCTTC.

This clone turned up a few times. The rearrangement joins TRBV2 to TRBJ1-4, with a possible D match to TRBD1 (6 bases). Germline-derived CDR1 and CDR2 are SNHLY and FYNNEI. The CDR3 extends over 15 amino acids. V dropped 3 bases and J dropped 2 bases, with 10 bases sitting between them. CDR3 amino acids: CASSDPGATNEKLFF. As DNA, the CDR3 is TGTGCCAGCAGTGACCCAGGGGCCACTAATGAAAAACTGTTTTTT. The full variable domain, with the rest looked up from reference TRBV2 and TRBJ1-4, is EPEVTQTPSHQVTQMGQEVILRCVPISNHLYFYWYRQILGQKVEFLVSFYNNEISEKSEIFDDQFSVERPDGSNFTLKIRSTKLEDSAMYFCASSDPGATNEKLFFGSGTQLSVL.

The genes are TRBV5-6 and TRBJ1-5; 8 nucleotides align to TRBD1. Germline CDR1 is SGHDT and CDR2 is YYEEEE. The CDR3 has 16 amino acids. The trim removed 1 base at V and 5 bases at J, leaving 8 bases unmatched. The CDR3: CASSLFRQGRDQPQHF. For the CDR3, the DNA is TGTGCCAGCAGCTTGTTCAGACAGGGGCGAGATCAGCCCCAGCATTTT.

This clone was detected ten times or more. This chain joins TRBV7-2 and TRBJ2-5; D not resolved. CDR1 SGHTA and CDR2 FQGNSA come from the germline V gene. V was cut by 1 base and J by 4 bases, with 4 bases left in between. CDR3 length: 12 residues. CDR3 sequence reads: CASSLESETQYF. The CDR3 nucleotides are TGTGCCAGCAGCTTAGAGTCAGAGACCCAGTACTTC.

In its sample, this clone was seen a few times. The chain couples TRBV5-4 to TRBJ2-2, with 8 bases aligning to TRBD2. With 3 bases clipped from V and 0 bases from J, the junction kept 7 bases outside the gene matches. CDR1 and CDR2 from the germline V gene are SGHNT and YYREEE (reference sequence). The CDR3 contains 17 residues. CDR3 sequence: CASSSDFSGANTGELFF. Here the CDR3 DNA reads TGTGCCAGCAGCTCGGACTTTAGCGGGGCGAACACCGGGGAGCTGTTTTTT.

Only a few counts were recorded for this clone. The chain employs TRBV30 and TRBJ1-2; possible D gene TRBD1, 6 bases. CDR3 size: 12 residues. V dropped 1 base and J dropped 6 bases, with 9 bases sitting between them. Germline assignment: CDR1 GTSNPN and CDR2 SVGIG (reference sequence). The CDR3 bases are TGTGCCTGGAGTGAGGCAGGGGATGGCTACACCTTC. Its translation: CAWSEAGDGYTF.

This chain uses TRBV30 with TRBJ2-5; D perhaps matches TRBD1 (5 bases). V gave up 2 bases and J gave up 2 bases, with 15 bases separating them. In germline, CDR1 is GTSNPN, CDR2 SVGIG (reference sequence). The CDR3 spans 15 residues. The CDR3 protein is CAWSKKQALQETQYF. CDR3 DNA: TGTGCCTGGAGTAAAAAACAGGCCCTTCAAGAGACCCAGTACTTC. Based on the CDR3 plus reference TRBV30 and TRBJ2-5, the full variable domain is SQTIHQWPATLVQPVGSPLSLECTVEGTSNPNLYWYRQAAGRGLQLLFYSVGIGQISSEVPQNLSASRPQDRQFILSSKKLLLSDSGFYLCAWSKKQALQETQYFGPGTRLLVL.

The chain employs TRBV7-2 and TRBJ2-2; no firm D call. The CDR3 sequence is 15 residues long. Per the germline V gene, CDR1 is SGHTA and CDR2 is FQGNSA. Trimming shortened V by 5 bases and J by 5 bases, and 15 bases separated the two germline ends. The CDR3 nucleotides are TGTGCCAGCAGCCGCTCTGGGGTCAATACCGGGGAGCTGTTTTTT. The encoded protein is CASSRSGVNTGELFF.

The chain combines TRBV13 with TRBJ1-3; no definite D call. From germline, CDR1 is PRHDT and CDR2 FYEKMQ (reference sequence). The CDR3 is 21 amino acids. The germline V and J ends were trimmed by 3 bases and 0 bases, with 27 bases remaining between them. The CDR3 here is CASSFTQYPPQFGSSGNTIYF. In DNA, the CDR3 is TGTGCCAGCAGCTTCACACAATACCCTCCTCAATTCGGAAGCTCTGGAAACACCATATATTTT. The full variable domain, rest sourced from reference TRBV13 and TRBJ1-3, is AAGVIQSPRHLIKEKRETATLKCYPIPRHDTVYWYQQGPGQDPQFLISFYEKMQSDKGSIPDRFSAQQFSDYHSELNMSSLELGDSALYFCASSFTQYPPQFGSSGNTIYFGEGSWLTVV.

The chain joins TRBV2 to TRBJ2-3; a possible D gene is TRBD2 (6 bases). The CDR3 has 13 residues. The V gene lost 7 bases and the J gene lost 0 bases, with 8 bases spanning the gap. From germline, CDR1 is SNHLY and CDR2 FYNNEI. CDR3: CASTGGSTDTQYF. CDR3 nucleotide sequence: TGTGCCAGCACCGGGGGTAGCACAGATACGCAGTATTTT.

Of note for this clone: This same CDR3 is encoded by further DNA sequences in the sample. The chain uses TRBV30 and TRBJ1-5, with 10 nucleotides matching TRBD1. CDR1 and CDR2 from the germline V gene are GTSNPN and SVGIG (reference sequence). V dropped 2 bases and J dropped 4; count of bases not matched to a gene: 2. The CDR3 spans 14 residues. The CDR3 DNA sequence: TGTGCCTGGAGTAGGACAGGGGGGAATCAGCCCCAGCATTTT. Translated: CAWSRTGGNQPQHF.

The chain links TRBV7-9 to TRBJ2-3; maybe TRBD2 (6 bases). Germline V lookup: CDR1 SEHNR, CDR2 FQNEAQ (reference sequence). V lost 5 bases, J lost 5 bases, and 17 bases lay in between. This CDR3 is 15 amino acids long. For the CDR3, the DNA is TGTGCCAGCAGCGCACTAGCTCAGGAGGGAGATACGCAGTATTTT. Translated: CASSALAQEGDTQYF.

The gene calls are TRBV2 and TRBJ2-1; the D gene is possibly TRBD1 (6 bases). Germline CDR1 reads SNHLY; CDR2 reads FYNNEI. The CDR3 consists of 12 residues. The germline V and J ends were trimmed by 6 bases and 8 bases, with 11 bases remaining between them. This CDR3 is CASRGSGDEQFF. The CDR3 DNA reads as TGTGCCAGCAGGGGGTCAGGGGATGAGCAGTTCTTC.

The gene calls are TRBV18 and TRBJ1-4; perhaps TRBD1 as D (6 bases). The V gene lost 6 bases and the J gene lost 6 bases, with 17 bases spanning the gap. Germline CDR1 and CDR2: KGHSH and LQKENI. The CDR3 runs to 15 residues. The CDR3 is CASSASQGADEKLFF. CDR3 DNA sequence: TGTGCCAGCTCGGCCTCACAGGGCGCGGATGAAAAACTGTTTTTT.

V and J are TRBV6-5 and TRBJ2-1; D remains ambiguous. In germline, CDR1 is MNHEY, CDR2 SVGAGI. The length of the CDR3 is 15 residues. V shed 0 bases and J shed 5 bases, with 11 bases lying between them. The CDR3 sequence: CASSYSRADNNEQFF. CDR3 DNA sequence: TGTGCCAGCAGTTACTCTCGGGCAGACAACAATGAGCAGTTCTTC.

This clone was observed a handful of times. CDR3 coding DNA: TGCGCGATCCGAGGAACAGATACGCAGTATTTT. Translating gives CAIRGTDTQYF. The rearrangement joins TRBV20-1 to TRBJ2-3, with D unclear. The germline V gene encodes CDR1 DFQATT and CDR2 SNEGSKA (reference sequence). The CDR3 covers 11 residues.

This clone has a handful of counts. DNA of the CDR3: TGTGCCAGCAGCTCGGGGGGACTAGCGGGGTATGAGCAGTTCTTC. This encodes CASSSGGLAGYEQFF. This chain connects TRBV11-2 to TRBJ2-1; 13 bases align to TRBD2. Germline-derived CDR1 and CDR2 are SGHAT and FQNNGV. The CDR3 length is 15 residues. With 4 bases clipped from V and 8 bases from J, the junction kept 5 bases outside the gene matches.

In its sample, this clone was seen a few times. The rearrangement joins TRBV19 to TRBJ1-2; no firm D call. Looked up from germline, CDR1 is LNHDA and CDR2 is SQIVND (reference sequence). The CDR3 is 14 amino acids. Trimming pared 6 bases from V and 3 bases from J, leaving 14 bases between. The CDR3 here is CASRTGVGDYGYTF. The CDR3 region has the DNA TGTGCCAGTAGGACCGGGGTCGGGGACTATGGCTACACCTTC.

This clone came up a few times. The V call is TRBV18, the J call TRBJ1-2, with unresolved D. The CDR3 is 15 amino acids. The V end was cut by 3 bases, the J end by 0 bases, with 11 bases between. Germline V gene lookup returns CDR1 KGHSH and CDR2 LQKENI. The CDR3 region is CASSPVQQANYGYTF. The CDR3 nucleotides read TGTGCCAGCTCACCTGTTCAGCAAGCTAACTATGGCTACACCTTC. Based on the CDR3 plus reference TRBV18 and TRBJ1-2, the full variable domain is NAGVMQNPRHLVRRRGQEARLRCSPMKGHSHVYWYRQLPEEGLKFMVYLQKENIIDESGMPKERFSAEFPKEGPSILRIQQVVRGDSAAYFCASSPVQQANYGYTFGSGTRLTVV.

This clone was recorded a few times. This sequence joins TRBV4-3 and TRBJ1-1; 12 bases are a match to TRBD1. CDR1 and CDR2 from the germline V gene are LGHNA and YSLEER. V lost 2 bases to trimming and J lost 5 bases; unmatched junction nucleotides: 9. The CDR3 covers 17 residues. CDR3 region: CASSQRGTGGVLTEAFF. The CDR3 DNA reads TGCGCCAGCAGCCAAAGGGGGACAGGGGGCGTGTTGACTGAAGCTTTCTTT.